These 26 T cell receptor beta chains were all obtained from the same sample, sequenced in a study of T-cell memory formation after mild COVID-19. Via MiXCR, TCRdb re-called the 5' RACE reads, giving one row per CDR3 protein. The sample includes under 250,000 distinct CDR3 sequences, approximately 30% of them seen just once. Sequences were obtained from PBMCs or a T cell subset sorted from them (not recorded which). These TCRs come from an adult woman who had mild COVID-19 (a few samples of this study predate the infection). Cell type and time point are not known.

The CDR3 bases are TGTGCCAGCAGCCAAGATCCTGTCGAAGCGGGAGTAGGGTACAATGAGCAGTTCTTC. Protein product: CASSQDPVEAGVGYNEQFF. The J gene is TRBJ2-1, the V gene TRBV4-2; 8 bases line up with TRBD2. Germline V CDR1 and CDR2: LGHNA, YNFKEQ. After removal of 0 bases from V and 4 bases from J, the junction contained 14 bases not matched to a gene. The CDR3 totals 19 residues.

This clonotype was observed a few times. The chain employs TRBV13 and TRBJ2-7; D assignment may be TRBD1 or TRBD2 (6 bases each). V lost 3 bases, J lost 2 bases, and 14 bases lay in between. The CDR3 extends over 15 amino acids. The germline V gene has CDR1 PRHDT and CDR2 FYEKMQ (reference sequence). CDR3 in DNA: TGTGCCAGCAGCTTTGGGGGGCGCATTCCCTACGAGCAGTACTTC. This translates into CASSFGGRIPYEQYF. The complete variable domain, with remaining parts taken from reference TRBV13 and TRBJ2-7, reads AAGVIQSPRHLIKEKRETATLKCYPIPRHDTVYWYQQGPGQDPQFLISFYEKMQSDKGSIPDRFSAQQFSDYHSELNMSSLELGDSALYFCASSFGGRIPYEQYFGPGTRLTVT.

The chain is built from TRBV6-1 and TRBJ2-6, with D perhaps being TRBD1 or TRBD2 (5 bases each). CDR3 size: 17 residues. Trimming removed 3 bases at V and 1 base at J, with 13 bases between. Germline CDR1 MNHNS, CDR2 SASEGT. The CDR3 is CASSDEGIGSGANVLTF. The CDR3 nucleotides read TGTGCCAGCAGTGATGAGGGGATCGGGTCTGGGGCCAACGTCCTGACTTTC.

The CDR3 here is CASSSGQGSGTEAFF. DNA for the CDR3: TGTGCCAGCAGCTCCGGACAGGGATCAGGCACTGAAGCTTTCTTT. V gene TRBV7-3 combines with J gene TRBJ1-1; 8 bases are shared with TRBD1. The V segment lost 4 bases and the J segment 4 bases; nucleotides outside the gene matches: 8. The CDR3 length is 15 residues. The germline V gene encodes CDR1 SGHTA and CDR2 FQGTGA.

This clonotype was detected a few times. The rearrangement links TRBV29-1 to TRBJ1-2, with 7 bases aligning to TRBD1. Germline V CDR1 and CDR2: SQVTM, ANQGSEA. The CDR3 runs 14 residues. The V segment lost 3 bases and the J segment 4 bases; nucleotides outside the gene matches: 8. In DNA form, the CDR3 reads TGCAGCGTTGACTGGCAGGGGGAGGTCTATGGCTACACCTTC. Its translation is CSVDWQGEVYGYTF.

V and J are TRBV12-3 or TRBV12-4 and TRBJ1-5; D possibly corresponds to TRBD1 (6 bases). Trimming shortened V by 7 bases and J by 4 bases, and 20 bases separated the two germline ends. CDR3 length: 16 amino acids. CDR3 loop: CASTIGWRGGNQPQHF. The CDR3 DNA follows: TGTGCCAGCACCATAGGGTGGAGAGGGGGTAATCAGCCCCAGCATTTT.

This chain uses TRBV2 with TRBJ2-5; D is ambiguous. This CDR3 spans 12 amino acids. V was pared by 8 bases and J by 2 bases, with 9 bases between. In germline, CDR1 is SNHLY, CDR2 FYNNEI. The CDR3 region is CASWAAQETQYF. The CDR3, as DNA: TGTGCCAGCTGGGCAGCGCAAGAGACCCAGTACTTC.

CDR3 DNA sequence: TGTGCCAGCAGTTACTCGAGCCTTAGCGGGAGATACGAGCAGTACTTC. This sequence encodes CASSYSSLSGRYEQYF. V usage is TRBV6-5 and J usage is TRBJ2-7, with 9 nucleotides matching TRBD2. In germline, CDR1 is MNHEY, CDR2 SVGAGI. The V and J ends lost 0 bases and 4 bases, in that order; junction bases with no gene match: 7. This CDR3 comprises 16 residues.

CDR3 amino acids: CASHTQGTYNEQFF. CDR3 in DNA: TGTGCCAGCCATACACAGGGAACGTACAATGAGCAGTTCTTC. The genes are TRBV7-9 and TRBJ2-1; perhaps TRBD1 as D (6 bases). Germline CDR1 is SEHNR and CDR2 is FQNEAQ (reference sequence). The CDR3 covers 14 residues. V was pared by 8 bases and J by 4 bases, with 15 bases between.

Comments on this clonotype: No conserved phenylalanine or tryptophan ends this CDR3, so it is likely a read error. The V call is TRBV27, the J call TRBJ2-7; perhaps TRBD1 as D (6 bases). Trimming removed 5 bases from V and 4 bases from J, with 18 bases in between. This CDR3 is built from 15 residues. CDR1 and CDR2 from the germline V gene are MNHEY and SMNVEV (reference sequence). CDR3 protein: CASSREGDIPYEQYL. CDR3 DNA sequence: TGTGCCAGCAGTCGAGAGGGGGACATACCATACGAGCAGTACCTC.

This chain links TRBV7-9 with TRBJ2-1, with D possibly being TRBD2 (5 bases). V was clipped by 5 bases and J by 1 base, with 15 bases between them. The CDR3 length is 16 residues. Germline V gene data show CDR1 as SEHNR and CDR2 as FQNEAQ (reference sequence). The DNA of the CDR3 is TGTGCCAGCAGCCTTGGCCGGGGAGCGTCCTACAATGAGCAGTTCTTC. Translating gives CASSLGRGASYNEQFF. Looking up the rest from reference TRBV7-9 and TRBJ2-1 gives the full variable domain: DTGVSQNPRHKITKRGQNVTFRCDPISEHNRLYWYRQTLGQGPEFLTYFQNEAQLEKSRLLSDRFSAERPKGSFSTLEIQRTEQGDSAMYLCASSLGRGASYNEQFFGPGTRLTVL.

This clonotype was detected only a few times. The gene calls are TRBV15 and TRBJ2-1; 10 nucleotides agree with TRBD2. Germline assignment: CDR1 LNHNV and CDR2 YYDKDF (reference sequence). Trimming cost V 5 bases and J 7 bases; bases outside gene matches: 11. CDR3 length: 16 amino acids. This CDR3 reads CATSGPRSGGDNEQFF. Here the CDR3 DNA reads TGTGCCACCAGCGGACCTCGGAGCGGGGGGGATAATGAGCAGTTCTTC.

The CDR3 DNA sequence: TGTGCCAGCAGTGACTCGACTAGCGGGCACACAGATACGCAGTATTTT. Its translation: CASSDSTSGHTDTQYF. The chain links TRBV6-4 to TRBJ2-3; TRBD2 matches 10 bases. The CDR3 runs to 16 residues. Germline CDR1 and CDR2: MRHNA and SNTAGT. V lost 0 bases to trimming and J lost 2 bases; unmatched junction nucleotides: 2.

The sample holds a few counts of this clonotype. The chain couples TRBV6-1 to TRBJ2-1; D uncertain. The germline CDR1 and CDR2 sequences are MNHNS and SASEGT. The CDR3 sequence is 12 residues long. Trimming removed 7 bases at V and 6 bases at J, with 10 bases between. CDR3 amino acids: CASTYKVNEQFF. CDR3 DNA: TGTGCCAGCACCTACAAGGTCAATGAGCAGTTCTTC.

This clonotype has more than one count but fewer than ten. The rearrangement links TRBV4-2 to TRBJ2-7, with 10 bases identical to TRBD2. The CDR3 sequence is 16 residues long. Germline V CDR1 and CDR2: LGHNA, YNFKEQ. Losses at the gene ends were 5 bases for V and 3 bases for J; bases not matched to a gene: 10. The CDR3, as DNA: TGTGCCAGCAGCTCCGAGCGGACTAGCGGAGACTACGAGCAGTACTTC. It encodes CASSSERTSGDYEQYF.

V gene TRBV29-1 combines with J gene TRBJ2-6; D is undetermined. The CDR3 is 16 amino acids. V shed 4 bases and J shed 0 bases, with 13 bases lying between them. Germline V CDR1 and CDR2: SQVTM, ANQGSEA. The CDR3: CSVAAGPRSGANVLTF. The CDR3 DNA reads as TGCAGCGTTGCCGCCGGGCCCCGCTCTGGGGCCAACGTCCTGACTTTC. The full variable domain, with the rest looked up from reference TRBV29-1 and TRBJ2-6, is SAVISQKPSRDICQRGTSLTIQCQVDSQVTMMFWYRQQPGQSLTLIATANQGSEATYESGFVIDKFPISRPNLTFSTLTVSNMSPEDSSIYLCSVAAGPRSGANVLTFGAGSRLTVL.

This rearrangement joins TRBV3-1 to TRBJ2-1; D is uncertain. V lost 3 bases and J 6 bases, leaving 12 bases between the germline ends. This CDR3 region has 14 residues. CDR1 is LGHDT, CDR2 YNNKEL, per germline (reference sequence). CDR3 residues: CASSQALYSNEQFF. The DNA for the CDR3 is TGTGCCAGCAGCCAGGCTCTCTACAGCAATGAGCAGTTCTTC.

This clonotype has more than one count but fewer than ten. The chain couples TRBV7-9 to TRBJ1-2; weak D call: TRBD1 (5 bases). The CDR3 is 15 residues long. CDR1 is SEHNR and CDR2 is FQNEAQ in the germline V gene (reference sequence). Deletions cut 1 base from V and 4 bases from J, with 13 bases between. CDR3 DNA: TGTGCCAGCAGCTTAGGACCTAATAGGGGCTATGGCTACACCTTC. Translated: CASSLGPNRGYGYTF.

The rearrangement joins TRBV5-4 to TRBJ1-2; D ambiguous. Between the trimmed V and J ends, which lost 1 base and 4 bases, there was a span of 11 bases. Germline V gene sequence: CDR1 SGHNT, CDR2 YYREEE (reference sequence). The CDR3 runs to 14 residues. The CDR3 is CASSLSGPSYGYTF. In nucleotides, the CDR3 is TGTGCCAGCAGCTTGTCCGGGCCATCCTATGGCTACACCTTC.

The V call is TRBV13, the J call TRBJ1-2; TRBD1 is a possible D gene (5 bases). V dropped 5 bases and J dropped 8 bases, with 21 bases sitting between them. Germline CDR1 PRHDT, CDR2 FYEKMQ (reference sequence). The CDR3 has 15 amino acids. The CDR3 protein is CASSPSAGQIMGYTF. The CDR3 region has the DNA TGTGCCAGCAGCCCGAGCGCGGGGCAGATTATGGGCTACACCTTC.

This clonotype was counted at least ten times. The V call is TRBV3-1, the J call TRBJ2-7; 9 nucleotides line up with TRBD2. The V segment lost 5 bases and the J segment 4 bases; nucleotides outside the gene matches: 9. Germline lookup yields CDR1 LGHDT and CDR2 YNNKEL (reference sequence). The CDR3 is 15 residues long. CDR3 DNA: TGTGCCAGCAGCTTCGTGCGGGGGGGCGTGTACGAGCAGTACTTC. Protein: CASSFVRGGVYEQYF.

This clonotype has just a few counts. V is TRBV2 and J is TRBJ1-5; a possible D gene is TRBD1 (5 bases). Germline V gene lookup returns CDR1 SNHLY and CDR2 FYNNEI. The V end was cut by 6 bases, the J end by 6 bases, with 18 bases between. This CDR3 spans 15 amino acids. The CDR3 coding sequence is TGTGCCAGCAGCGAAAGAGGGGTTGGGGGTCAGCCCCAGCATTTT. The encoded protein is CASSERGVGGQPQHF.

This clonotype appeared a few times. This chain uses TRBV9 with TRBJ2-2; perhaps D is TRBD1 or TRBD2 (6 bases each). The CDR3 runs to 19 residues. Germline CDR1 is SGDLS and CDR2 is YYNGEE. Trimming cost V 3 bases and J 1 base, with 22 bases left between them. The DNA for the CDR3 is TGTGCCAGCAGCGAGGGAGGACAGAATTCCTTCAAGAACACCGGGGAGCTGTTTTTT. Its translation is CASSEGGQNSFKNTGELFF. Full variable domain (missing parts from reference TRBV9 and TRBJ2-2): DSGVTQTPKHLITATGQRVTLRCSPRSGDLSVYWYQQSLDQGLQFLIQYYNGEERAKGNILERFSAQQFPDLHSELNLSSLELGDSALYFCASSEGGQNSFKNTGELFFGEGSRLTVL.

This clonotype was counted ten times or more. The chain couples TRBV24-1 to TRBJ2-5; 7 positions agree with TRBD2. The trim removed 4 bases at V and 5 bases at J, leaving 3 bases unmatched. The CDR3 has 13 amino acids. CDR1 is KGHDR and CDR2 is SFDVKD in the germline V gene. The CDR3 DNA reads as TGTGCCACCAGTGAAGCGGGGTTGGAGACCCAGTACTTC. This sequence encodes CATSEAGLETQYF.

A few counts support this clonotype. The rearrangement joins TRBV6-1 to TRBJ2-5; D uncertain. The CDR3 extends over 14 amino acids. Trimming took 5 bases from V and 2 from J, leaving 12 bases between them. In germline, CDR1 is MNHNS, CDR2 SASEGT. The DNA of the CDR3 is TGTGCCAGCAGTTACCTACCCGGGCAAGAGACCCAGTACTTC. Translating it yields CASSYLPGQETQYF.

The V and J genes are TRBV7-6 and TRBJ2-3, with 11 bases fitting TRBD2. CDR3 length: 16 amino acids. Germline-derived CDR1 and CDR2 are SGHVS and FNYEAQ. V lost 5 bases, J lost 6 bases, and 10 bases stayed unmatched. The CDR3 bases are TGTGCCAGCAGCGAACCTGTAGCGGGGGGGCCTGATACGCAGTATTTT. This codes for CASSEPVAGGPDTQYF.